This T cell receptor beta chain was captured in a study of T cells in Graves' hyperthyroidism and ophthalmopathy. Graves' hyperthyroidism qualified as stable when ophthalmopathy did not progress within 18 months. Hyperthyroidism patients were newly diagnosed, had disease duration under 2 months, and were aged 18 to 65 years. There are many counts of this clonotype. The germline V gene encodes CDR1 KGHSH and CDR2 LQKENI. The CDR3 extends over 15 amino acids. Trimming shortened V by 2 bases and J by 8 bases, and 18 bases separated the two germline ends. Using RNA transcripts as the source, TCR beta CDR3 regions were amplified. The HTBI set primed first-round TCR CDR3 RT-PCR. TCRdb re-called the multiplex PCR reads with MiXCR, one entry per CDR3 protein. The table includes fewer than 600,000 distinct CDR3 sequences, about 15% detected once.

This rearrangement joins TRBV18 to TRBJ1-2; D unclear. This clonotype was obtained from a woman aged 40 to 50 with Graves' hyperthyroidism. Sequenced material: blood. CDR3 sequence (DNA): TGTGCCAGCTCACCAGTTTACAGAATCGGTGAAGGCTACACCTTC. This sequence encodes CASSPVYRIGEGYTF.